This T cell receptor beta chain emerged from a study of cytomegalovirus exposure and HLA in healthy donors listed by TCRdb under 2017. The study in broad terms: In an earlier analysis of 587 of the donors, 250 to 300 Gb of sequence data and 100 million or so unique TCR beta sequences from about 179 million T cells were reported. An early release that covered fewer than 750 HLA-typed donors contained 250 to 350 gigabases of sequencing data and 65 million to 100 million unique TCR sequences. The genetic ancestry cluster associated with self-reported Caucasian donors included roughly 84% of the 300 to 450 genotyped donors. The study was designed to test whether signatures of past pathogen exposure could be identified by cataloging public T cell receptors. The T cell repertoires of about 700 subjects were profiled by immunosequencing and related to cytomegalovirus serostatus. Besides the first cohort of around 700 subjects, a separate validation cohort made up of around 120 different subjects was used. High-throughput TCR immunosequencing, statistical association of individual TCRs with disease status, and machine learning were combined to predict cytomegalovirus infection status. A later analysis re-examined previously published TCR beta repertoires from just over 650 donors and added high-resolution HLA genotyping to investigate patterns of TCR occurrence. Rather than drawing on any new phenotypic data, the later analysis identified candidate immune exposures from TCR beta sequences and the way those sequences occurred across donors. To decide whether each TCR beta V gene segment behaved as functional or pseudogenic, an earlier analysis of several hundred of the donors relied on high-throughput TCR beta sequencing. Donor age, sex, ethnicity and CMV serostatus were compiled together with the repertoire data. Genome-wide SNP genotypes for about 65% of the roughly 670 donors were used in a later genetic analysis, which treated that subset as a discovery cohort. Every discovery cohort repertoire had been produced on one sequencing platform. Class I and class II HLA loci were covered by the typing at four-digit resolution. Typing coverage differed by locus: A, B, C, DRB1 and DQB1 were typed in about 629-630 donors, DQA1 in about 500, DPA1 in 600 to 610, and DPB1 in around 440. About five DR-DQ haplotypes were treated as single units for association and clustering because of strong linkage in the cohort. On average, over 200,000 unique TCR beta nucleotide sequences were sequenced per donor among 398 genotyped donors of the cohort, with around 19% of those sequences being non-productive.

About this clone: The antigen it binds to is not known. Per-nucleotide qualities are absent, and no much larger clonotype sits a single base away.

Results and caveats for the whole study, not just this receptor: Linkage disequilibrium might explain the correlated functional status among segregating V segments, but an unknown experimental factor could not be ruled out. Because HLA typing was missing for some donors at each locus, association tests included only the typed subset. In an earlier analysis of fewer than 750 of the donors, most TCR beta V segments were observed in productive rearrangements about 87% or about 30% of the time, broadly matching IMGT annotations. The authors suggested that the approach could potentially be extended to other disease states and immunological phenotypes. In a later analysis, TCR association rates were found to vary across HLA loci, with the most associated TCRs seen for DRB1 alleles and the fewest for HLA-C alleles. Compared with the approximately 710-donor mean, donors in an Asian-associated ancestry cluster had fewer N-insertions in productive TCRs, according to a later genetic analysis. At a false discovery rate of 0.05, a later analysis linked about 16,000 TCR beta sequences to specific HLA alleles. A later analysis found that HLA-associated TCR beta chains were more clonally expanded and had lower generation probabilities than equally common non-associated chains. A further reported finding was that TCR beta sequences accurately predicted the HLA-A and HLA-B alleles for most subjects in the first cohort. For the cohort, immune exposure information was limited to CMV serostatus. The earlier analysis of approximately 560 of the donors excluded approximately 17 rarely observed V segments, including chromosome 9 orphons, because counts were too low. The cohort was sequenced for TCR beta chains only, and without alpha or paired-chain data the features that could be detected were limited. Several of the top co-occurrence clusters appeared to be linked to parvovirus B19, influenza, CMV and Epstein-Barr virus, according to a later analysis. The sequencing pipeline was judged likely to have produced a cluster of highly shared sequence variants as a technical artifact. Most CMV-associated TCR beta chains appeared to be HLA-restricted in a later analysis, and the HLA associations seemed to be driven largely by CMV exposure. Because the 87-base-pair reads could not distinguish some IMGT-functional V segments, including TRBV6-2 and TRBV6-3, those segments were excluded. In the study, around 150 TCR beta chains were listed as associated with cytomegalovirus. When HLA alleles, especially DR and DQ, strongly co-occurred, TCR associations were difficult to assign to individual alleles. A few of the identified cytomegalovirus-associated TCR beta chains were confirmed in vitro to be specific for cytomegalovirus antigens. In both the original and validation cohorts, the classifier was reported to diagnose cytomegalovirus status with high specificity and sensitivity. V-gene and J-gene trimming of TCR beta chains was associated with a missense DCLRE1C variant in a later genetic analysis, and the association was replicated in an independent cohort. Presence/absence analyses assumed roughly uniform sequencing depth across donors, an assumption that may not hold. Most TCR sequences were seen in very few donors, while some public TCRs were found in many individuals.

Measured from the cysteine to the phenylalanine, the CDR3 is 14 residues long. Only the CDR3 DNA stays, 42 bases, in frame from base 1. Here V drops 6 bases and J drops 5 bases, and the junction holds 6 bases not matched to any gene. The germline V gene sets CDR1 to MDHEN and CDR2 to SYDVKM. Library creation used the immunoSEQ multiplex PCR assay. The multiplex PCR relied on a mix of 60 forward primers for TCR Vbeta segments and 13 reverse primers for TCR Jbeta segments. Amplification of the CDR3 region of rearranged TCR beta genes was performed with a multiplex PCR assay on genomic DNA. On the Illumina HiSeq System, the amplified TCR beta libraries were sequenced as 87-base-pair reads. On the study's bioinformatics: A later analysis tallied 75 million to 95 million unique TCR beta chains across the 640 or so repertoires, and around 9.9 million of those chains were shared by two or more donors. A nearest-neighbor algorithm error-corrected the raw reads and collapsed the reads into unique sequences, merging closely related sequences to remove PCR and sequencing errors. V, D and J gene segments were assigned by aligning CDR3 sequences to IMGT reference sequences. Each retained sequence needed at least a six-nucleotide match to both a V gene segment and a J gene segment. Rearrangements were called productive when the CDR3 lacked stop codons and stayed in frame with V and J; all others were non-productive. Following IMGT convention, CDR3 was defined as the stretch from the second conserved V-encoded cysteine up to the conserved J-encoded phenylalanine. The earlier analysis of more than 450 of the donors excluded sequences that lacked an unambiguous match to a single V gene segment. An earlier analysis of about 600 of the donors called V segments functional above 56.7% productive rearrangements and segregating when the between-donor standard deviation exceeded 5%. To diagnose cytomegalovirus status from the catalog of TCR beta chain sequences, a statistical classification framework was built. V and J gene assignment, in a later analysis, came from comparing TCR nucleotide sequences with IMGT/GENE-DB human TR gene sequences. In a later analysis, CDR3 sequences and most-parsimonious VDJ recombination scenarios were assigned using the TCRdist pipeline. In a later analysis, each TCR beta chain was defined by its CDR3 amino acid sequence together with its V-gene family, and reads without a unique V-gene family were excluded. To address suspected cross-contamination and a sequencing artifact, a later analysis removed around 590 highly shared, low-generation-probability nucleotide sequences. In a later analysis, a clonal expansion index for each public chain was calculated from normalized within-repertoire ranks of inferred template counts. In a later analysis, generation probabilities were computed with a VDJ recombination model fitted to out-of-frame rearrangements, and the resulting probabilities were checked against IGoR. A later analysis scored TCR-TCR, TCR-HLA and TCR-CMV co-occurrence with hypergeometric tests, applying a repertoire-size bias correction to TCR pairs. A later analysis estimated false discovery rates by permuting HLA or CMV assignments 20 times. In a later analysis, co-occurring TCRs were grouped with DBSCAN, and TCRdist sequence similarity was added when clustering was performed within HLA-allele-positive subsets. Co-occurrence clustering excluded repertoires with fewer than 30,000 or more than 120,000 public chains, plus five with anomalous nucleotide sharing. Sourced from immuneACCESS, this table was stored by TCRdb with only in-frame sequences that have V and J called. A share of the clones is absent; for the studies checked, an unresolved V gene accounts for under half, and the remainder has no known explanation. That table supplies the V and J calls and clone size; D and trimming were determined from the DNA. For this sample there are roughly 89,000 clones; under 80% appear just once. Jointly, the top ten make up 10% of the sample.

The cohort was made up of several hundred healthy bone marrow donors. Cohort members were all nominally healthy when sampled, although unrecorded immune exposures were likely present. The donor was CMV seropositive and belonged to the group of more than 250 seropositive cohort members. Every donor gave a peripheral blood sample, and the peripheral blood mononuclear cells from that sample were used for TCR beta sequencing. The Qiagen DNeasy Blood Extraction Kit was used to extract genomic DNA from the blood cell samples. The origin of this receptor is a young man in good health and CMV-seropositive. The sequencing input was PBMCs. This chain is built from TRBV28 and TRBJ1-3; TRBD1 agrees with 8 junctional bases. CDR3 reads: CASSPTGGRNTIYF. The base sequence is TGTGCCAGCAGCCCCACAGGGGGTAGAAACACCATATATTTT. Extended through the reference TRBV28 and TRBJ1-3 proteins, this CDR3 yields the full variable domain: DVKVTQSSRYLVKRTGEKVFLECVQDMDHENMFWYRQDPGLGLRLIYFSYDVKMKEKGDIPEGYSVSREKKERFSLILESASTNQTSMYLCASSPTGGRNTIYFGEGSWLTVV.